One sample yielded the 7 T cell receptor beta chains listed below, sequenced in a study of blood T cells in healthy people across ages. Together with a sample-barcoded 5' primer, a J-beta primer mix was included in a second PCR lasting 7 to 11 cycles. TCRdb used MiXCR to reprocess the 5' RACE reads, holding one entry per CDR3 protein. Among about 1,400,000 distinct CDR3 sequences listed, around 39% were seen once. Material for sequencing was blood. These TCRs come from a young woman in good health.

The V call is TRBV20-1, the J call TRBJ2-3; TRBD2 is a possible D gene (6 bases). From germline, CDR1 is DFQATT and CDR2 SNEGSKA (reference sequence). CDR3 length: 15 residues. The V end lost 7 bases, the J end lost 0 bases, and 17 bases lay between the germline ends. The CDR3 here is CSGTGVSGSTDTQYF. CDR3 DNA: TGCAGTGGAACGGGGGTTAGCGGAAGCACAGATACGCAGTATTTT.

This clonotype came up a few times. The V and J genes are TRBV12-3 or TRBV12-4 and TRBJ2-7; the D is unclear. This CDR3 comprises 15 residues. V was pared by 5 bases and J by 2 bases, with 16 bases between. CDR3 amino acids: CASSPPRGFAYEQYF. CDR3 coding DNA: TGTGCCAGCAGTCCCCCACGAGGCTTCGCCTACGAGCAGTACTTC.

This chain connects TRBV12-3 or TRBV12-4 to TRBJ2-3, with 8 bases aligning to TRBD1. This CDR3 is built from 13 residues. V lost 7 bases, J lost 4 bases, and 4 bases stayed unmatched. The chain's CDR3 is CASIRGLADTQYF. The CDR3, as DNA: TGTGCCAGCATCAGGGGGCTGGCAGATACGCAGTATTTT.

This clonotype was observed a handful of times. Here the CDR3 DNA reads TGTGCCAGCAGTTTAATTGGGAATAGCAATCAGCCCCAGCATTTT. Amino acids: CASSLIGNSNQPQHF. The V call is TRBV27, the J call TRBJ1-5; D is unclear. Germline V gene data show CDR1 as MNHEY and CDR2 as SMNVEV (reference sequence). The V gene lost 2 bases and the J gene lost 0 bases, with 8 bases spanning the gap. This CDR3 is 15 amino acids long.

This clonotype has more than one count but fewer than ten. This rearrangement joins TRBV5-1 to TRBJ2-5; D gene ambiguous. Looked up from germline, CDR1 is SGHRS and CDR2 is YFSETQ. This CDR3 contains 14 residues. V shed 4 bases and J shed 0 bases, with 10 bases lying between them. The CDR3 DNA reads as TGCGCCAGCAGCCGCACTTCTTACCAAGAGACCCAGTACTTC. Protein: CASSRTSYQETQYF.

The V call is TRBV7-4, the J call TRBJ2-1, with TRBD2 as a possible D gene (5 bases). This CDR3 has 13 residues. Trimming cost V 10 bases and J 5 bases, with 15 bases left between them. Germline V CDR1 and CDR2: SGHVT, SQSDAQ. In DNA form, the CDR3 reads TGTGCCAAGGGAGAGCGGAGCAACAATGAGCAGTTCTTC. Amino acids: CAKGERSNNEQFF.

The chain has TRBV7-2 and TRBJ2-5; no reliable D call. V dropped 5 bases and J dropped 3 bases, with 13 bases sitting between them. The CDR3 totals 14 residues. Per the germline V gene, CDR1 is SGHTA and CDR2 is FQGNSA. The CDR3 DNA follows: TGTGCCAGCAGCGACCTCGGGCCGGAAGAGACCCAGTACTTC. It translates to CASSDLGPEETQYF. The full variable domain, with the rest looked up from reference TRBV7-2 and TRBJ2-5, is GAGVSQSPSNKVTEKGKDVELRCDPISGHTALYWYRQSLGQGLEFLIYFQGNSAPDKSGLPSDRFSAERTGGSVSTLTIQRTQQEDSAVYLCASSDLGPEETQYFGPGTRLLVL.